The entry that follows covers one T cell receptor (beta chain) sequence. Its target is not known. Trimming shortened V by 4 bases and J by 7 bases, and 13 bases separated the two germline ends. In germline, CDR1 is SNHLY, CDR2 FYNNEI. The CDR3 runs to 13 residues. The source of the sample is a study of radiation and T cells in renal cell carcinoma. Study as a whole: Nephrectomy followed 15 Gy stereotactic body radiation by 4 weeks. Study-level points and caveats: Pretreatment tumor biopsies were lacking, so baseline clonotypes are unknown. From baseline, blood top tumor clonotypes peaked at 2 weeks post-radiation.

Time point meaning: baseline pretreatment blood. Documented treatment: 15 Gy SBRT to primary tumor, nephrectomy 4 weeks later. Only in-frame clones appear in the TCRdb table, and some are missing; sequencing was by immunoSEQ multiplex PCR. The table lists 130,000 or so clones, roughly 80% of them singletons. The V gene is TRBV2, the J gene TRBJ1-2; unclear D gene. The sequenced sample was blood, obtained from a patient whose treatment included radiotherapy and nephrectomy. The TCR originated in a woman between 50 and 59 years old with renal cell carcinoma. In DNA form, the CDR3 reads TGTGCCAGCAGTGCCACCATTACCGCTGGCTACACCTTC. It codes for CASSATITAGYTF.